This T cell receptor beta chain stems from a study of T-cell reconstitution after alpha-beta-depleted transplantation in children. This CDR3 is built from 16 residues. Germline trimming cut 5 bases from V and 1 base from J; bases unmatched to any gene: 6. Germline CDR1 is SNHLY and CDR2 is FYNNEI. This clonotype was observed a few times. It was with unique molecular identifiers that the TCRbeta library was prepared. TCRdb itself ran the PCR reads through MiXCR, one entry per CDR3 protein. This table has hundreds of thousands of distinct CDR3 sequences, around 17% appearing once. The chain combines TRBV2 with TRBJ2-7; 12 nucleotides line up with TRBD1. The TCR comes from a human donor who donated a stem cell graft to a child with acute lymphoblastic leukemia. The material was PBMCs from the stem cell graft donor, obtained from the stem cell graft. The CDR3 bases are TGTGCCAGCAGTTCCGGGACAGGGGGCTTATCCTACGAGCAGTACTTC. Translated: CASSSGTGGLSYEQYF.